The T cell receptor (delta chain) described here comes from a study of human gamma delta and Vdelta1 T cells (dated by TCRdb to between 2017 and 2018). As for the study more broadly: Delta One T cells, Vd1+ gamma-delta T cells, were investigated in the study as cytotoxic effectors against acute myeloid leukemia. The study at large found these results: Polyclonality and broad cytotoxic targeting of acute myeloid leukemia were reported for Delta One T cells.

Preparation of the library involved PCR. The sequencing machine was an Illumina MiSeq. TCRdb called clones from the public reads with CATT, and repeated DNA sequences were later combined into one row. In all, the sample holds 13,000 or so delta-chain clones, and about half of those were seen once. The top ten clonotypes cover approximately 1.6% of the sample. This clone occurred a few times. The antigen it recognizes is unknown. No much larger clone exists at a distance of one base, and base qualities are not known. The CDR3 contains 25 residues, cysteine and phenylalanine counted. Only the CDR3 part of the read is kept: 75 bases, read in frame from the first base. For CDR1 and CDR2, the germline V gene lists TSWWSYY and QGS. For this chain, trimming is 5 bases at the V end and 1 base at the J end, and the number of junction bases without a gene match is 36.

The origin of this receptor is a human donor in good health. The specimen was Vdelta1 gamma-delta T cells from blood grown in culture (DOT cells). Reading the label with the study, this specimen's cell subset or site is: Delta One T cells, in vitro expanded/differentiated Vd1+ gamma-delta T cells. The rearranged segments are TRDV1 and TRDJ1, and 8 bases in between align with TRDD3. The CDR3 protein: CALGQLRLRLSGDNRHRLCTDKLIF. The sequenced DNA: TGTGCTCTTGGGCAGCTTCGGTTGAGGCTTTCGGGGGATAACCGTCATAGGTTGTGCACCGATAAACTCATCTTT.